This T cell receptor (beta chain) originates from a study of shared T cell receptors in the human thymus. V lost 4 bases and J lost 10; bases outside the gene matches: 6. Germline lookup yields CDR1 MNHNY and CDR2 SVGAGI (reference sequence). The CDR3 runs 15 residues. Repertoires were generated with immunoSEQ multiplex PCR, while TCRdb's copy carries only in-frame clones and drops some. The data contain more than 550,000 clones, over 75% of them singletons. This clone was observed a few times. These data are also associated with another study on human thymus T cells. As that report states: Donors were healthy Finnish babies undergoing corrective operations for congenital heart defects. Thymic and blood repertoires seemed to favor certain V and J genes. Unrelated people showed highly overlapping thymic repertoires, related research reported.

The sequence was obtained from a girl less than two years old with a congenital heart defect. Specimen: thymocytes. This chain connects TRBV6-6 to TRBJ1-6; 11 nucleotides agree with TRBD1. As DNA, the CDR3 is TGTGCCAGCAGTTTCGGGACAGGGGGAGAATCACCCCTCCACTTT. This sequence encodes CASSFGTGGESPLHF.